These T cell receptor beta chains were read from a single sample in a study of beta chain features in type 1 diabetes. Profiled with immunoSEQ multiplex PCR; TCRdb holds only in-frame clones, not every one. The table lists about 340,000 clones, roughly 14% of them singletons. Sequencing was carried out using naive CD4+ T cells from blood. Receptors were obtained from a woman aged 18 to 35 with type 1 diabetes. CDR3s include the opening cysteine and the closing phenylalanine or tryptophan. D genes are given only for firm matches. Size is stated for part of the rows, as once, few or many counts, or as a class when the clone is expanded.

clone_size,v_call,d_call,cdr3_length,j_call,cdr3_aa,cdr3_nt
few,TRBV19,TRBD1,14,TRBJ1-1,CASRPGTVNTEAFF,TGTGCCAGTAGGCCCGGGACAGTGAACACTGAAGCTTTCTTT
few,TRBV7-9,-,14,TRBJ1-1,CASTLHSTNTEAFF,TGTGCCAGCACCTTACACAGCACGAACACTGAAGCTTTCTTT
few,TRBV5-6,-,16,TRBJ2-3,CASSSVRREGTDTQYF,TGTGCCAGCAGCTCCGTCCGGAGGGAGGGCACAGATACGCAGTATTTT
-,TRBV29-1,-,14,TRBJ1-2,CSVEEHTGNYGYTF,TGCAGCGTTGAAGAACATACAGGGAACTATGGCTACACCTTC
few,TRBV9,TRBD2,15,TRBJ2-2,CASRRGGPNTGELFF,TGTGCCAGCCGCCGGGGGGGACCGAACACCGGGGAGCTGTTTTTT
few,TRBV7-2,-,13,TRBJ1-2,CASSFQTEYGYTF,TGTGCCAGCAGCTTCCAGACGGAGTATGGCTACACCTTC
-,TRBV4-1,TRBD2,15,TRBJ2-1,CASSPTSGGYNEQFF,TGCGCCAGCAGCCCGACTAGCGGGGGGTACAATGAGCAGTTCTTC
-,TRBV18,TRBD2,15,TRBJ2-1,CASSLGIAGANEQFF,TGTGCCAGCTCACTAGGGATAGCGGGAGCGAATGAGCAGTTCTTC
-,TRBV4-3,TRBD2,18,TRBJ2-5,CASSQRFPLAGVFETQYF,TGCGCCAGCAGCCAAAGATTCCCACTAGCGGGAGTTTTTGAGACCCAGTACTTC
few,TRBV10-2,TRBD2,14,TRBJ2-5,CASSGSGITGTQYF,TGCGCCAGCAGTGGTAGCGGGATTACGGGGACCCAGTACTTC
-,TRBV7-3,-,13,TRBJ2-5,CASSFSRGETQYF,TGTGCCAGCAGCTTTAGCAGGGGCGAGACCCAGTACTTC
-,TRBV23-1,-,18,TRBJ2-3,CASSHFGLFREQSDTQYF,TGCGCCAGCAGTCACTTTGGCCTTTTTCGGGAGCAATCAGATACGCAGTATTTT
-,TRBV18,TRBD1,15,TRBJ1-5,CASSPGQGGKQPQHF,TGTGCCAGCTCACCCGGACAGGGAGGGAAGCAGCCCCAGCATTTT
-,TRBV5-6,TRBD2,16,TRBJ2-3,CASSHRTSGRTDTQYF,TGTGCCAGCAGCCATCGAACTAGCGGACGCACAGATACGCAGTATTTT
few,TRBV5-1,-,16,TRBJ1-1,CASSWRDSPGNTEAFF,TGCGCCAGCAGCTGGCGGGACTCTCCAGGTAACACTGAAGCTTTCTTT
-,TRBV28,TRBD1,17,TRBJ1-5,CASSTSSKGQGERSQHF,TGTGCCAGCAGCACCTCATCGAAGGGACAGGGCGAAAGAAGCCAGCATTTT
few,TRBV5-1,-,15,TRBJ1-3,CASSLMAEPGNTIYF,TGCGCCAGCAGCTTGATGGCAGAACCTGGAAACACCATATATTTT
-,TRBV5-1,TRBD1,14,TRBJ1-2,CASSSPDRGYGYTF,TGCGCCAGCAGCTCTCCCGACAGGGGCTATGGCTACACCTTC
few,TRBV7-2,-,13,TRBJ1-4,CASSFRGADTLFF,TGTGCCAGCAGCTTTCGGGGGGCCGACACACTGTTTTTT
few,TRBV6-6,-,13,TRBJ2-5,CASSHPGRETQYF,TGTGCCAGCAGCCACCCCGGGAGAGAGACCCAGTACTTC
few,TRBV6-1,TRBD2,15,TRBJ2-1,CASTAGGLADNEQFF,TGTGCCAGCACCGCTGGTGGACTAGCGGATAATGAGCAGTTCTTC
few,TRBV28,-,16,TRBJ2-7,CASSSTGLGATYEQYF,TGTGCCAGCAGTTCCACAGGGCTGGGGGCAACCTACGAGCAGTACTTC
-,TRBV15,TRBD1,15,TRBJ2-3,CATSWDSLRTDTQYF,TGTGCCACCAGCTGGGACAGCCTGCGCACAGATACGCAGTATTTT
-,TRBV4-2,-,18,TRBJ2-7,CASSQVLLGSGSSYEQYF,TGTGCCAGCAGCCAAGTCCTCCTAGGTAGCGGCAGCTCCTACGAGCAGTACTTC
-,TRBV9,-,15,TRBJ2-2,CASSVATLTAGELFF,TGTGCCAGCAGCGTAGCTACGTTAACGGCCGGGGAGCTGTTTTTT
few,TRBV28,TRBD1,17,TRBJ2-6,CASSSTGIPSGANVLTF,TGTGCCAGCAGTTCGACAGGGATACCCTCTGGGGCCAACGTCCTGACTTTC
few,TRBV7-9,TRBD1,17,TRBJ2-1,CASSPRRDRGRPNEQFF,TGTGCCAGCAGCCCCCGCCGGGATAGGGGGCGCCCCAATGAGCAGTTCTTC
-,TRBV25-1,-,14,TRBJ1-1,CASSGYSLNTEAFF,TGTGCCAGCAGTGGCTACAGTTTGAACACTGAAGCTTTCTTT
few,TRBV10-3,TRBD2,13,TRBJ2-1,CATGLREDNEQFF,TGTGCCACCGGGTTGCGGGAGGACAATGAGCAGTTCTTC
-,TRBV7-2,-,17,TRBJ2-6,CASSLQGPSSGANVLTF,TGTGCCAGCAGCTTACAGGGCCCCAGCTCTGGGGCCAACGTCCTGACTTTC
-,TRBV30,-,14,TRBJ1-4,CAWSVAGAGEKLFF,TGTGCCTGGAGTGTCGCTGGGGCGGGGGAAAAACTGTTTTTT
-,TRBV25-1,-,16,TRBJ2-1,CASSPHRPVPRNEQFF,TGTGCCAGCAGTCCGCACCGCCCCGTCCCGCGCAATGAGCAGTTCTTC
-,TRBV11-2,-,14,TRBJ2-5,CASSSLTGAGTQYF,TGTGCCAGCAGCTCCCTTACGGGAGCAGGGACCCAGTACTTC
-,TRBV28,-,14,TRBJ2-7,CASSLEGSTYEQYF,TGTGCCAGCAGTTTAGAGGGTTCCACCTACGAGCAGTACTTC
-,TRBV11-2,-,16,TRBJ1-4,CASSSTGNPTNEKLFF,TGTGCCAGCAGCTCCACAGGGAATCCAACTAATGAAAAACTGTTTTTT
-,TRBV5-1,TRBD2,16,TRBJ2-1,CASSLGGLAGYNEQFF,TGCGCCAGCAGCTTGGGAGGACTAGCGGGATACAATGAGCAGTTCTTC
-,TRBV7-2,-,14,TRBJ2-5,CASSFYVGVLTQYF,TGTGCCAGCAGCTTCTATGTGGGAGTTTTGACCCAGTACTTC
few,TRBV5-1,-,11,TRBJ2-5,CASSTQETQYF,TGCGCCAGCAGCACACAAGAGACCCAGTACTTC
few,TRBV30,-,23,TRBJ1-1,CAWSAVLTQGISLPPTRNTEAFF,TGTGCCTGGAGCGCCGTACTGACACAGGGCATCTCCCTCCCCCCAACCCGGAACACTGAAGCTTTCTTT
few,TRBV7-9,TRBD1,14,TRBJ2-7,CASKGDRGPYEQYF,TGTGCCAGCAAAGGGGACAGGGGGCCATACGAGCAGTACTTC
-,TRBV20-1,-,11,TRBJ1-1,CSAPDKGEAFF,TGCAGTGCTCCGGACAAAGGTGAAGCTTTCTTT
-,TRBV5-4,-,13,TRBJ1-5,CASSRDTDQPQHF,TGTGCCAGCAGTCGGGACACCGATCAGCCCCAGCATTTT
few,TRBV4-2,-,14,TRBJ2-1,CASRGDSNYNEQFF,TGTGCCTCCAGGGGGGACAGCAACTACAATGAGCAGTTCTTC
-,TRBV18,TRBD2,16,TRBJ2-7,CASSPKSGTYSYEQYF,TGTGCCAGCTCACCGAAGAGCGGGACCTACTCCTACGAGCAGTACTTC
-,TRBV7-9,-,13,TRBJ1-2,CASSLQGPNGYTF,TGTGCCAGCAGCTTACAGGGTCCTAATGGCTACACCTTC
many,TRBV7-9,-,13,TRBJ2-4,CASSSRDTGIQYF,TGTGCCAGCAGCTCCAGGGACACGGGCATTCAGTACTTC
-,TRBV9,-,14,TRBJ1-2,CASSVASQGYGYTF,TGTGCCAGCAGCGTAGCGTCCCAGGGCTATGGCTACACCTTC
few,TRBV18,TRBD2,17,TRBJ2-2,CASSPSGTSGNTGELFF,TGTGCCAGCTCACCCTCAGGGACTAGCGGGAACACCGGGGAGCTGTTTTTT
-,TRBV28,-,15,TRBJ2-2,CASKTAGANTGELFF,TGTGCCAGCAAGACGGCTGGAGCGAACACCGGGGAGCTGTTTTTT
-,TRBV19,TRBD2,15,TRBJ2-3,CASSIMGGFTDTQYF,TGTGCCAGTAGTATAATGGGAGGGTTCACAGATACGCAGTATTTT
-,TRBV12-5,TRBD1,13,TRBJ1-2,CASGPQGAGGYTF,TGTGCTAGTGGTCCCCAGGGGGCGGGGGGCTACACCTTC
few,TRBV7-9,-,17,TRBJ2-5,CASSPRLGPTGQETQYF,TGTGCCAGCAGCCCCCGACTAGGCCCGACAGGGCAAGAGACCCAGTACTTC
few,TRBV30,TRBD2,16,TRBJ2-2,CAWRGGRQTNTGELFF,TGTGCCTGGAGGGGAGGGAGGCAGACGAACACCGGGGAGCTGTTTTTT
few,TRBV7-9,-,13,TRBJ2-5,CASSPDNQETQYF,TGTGCCAGCAGCCCGGACAACCAAGAGACCCAGTACTTC
-,TRBV18,-,13,TRBJ2-1,CASSHDTYNEQFF,TGTGCCAGCTCTCACGACACCTACAATGAGCAGTTCTTC